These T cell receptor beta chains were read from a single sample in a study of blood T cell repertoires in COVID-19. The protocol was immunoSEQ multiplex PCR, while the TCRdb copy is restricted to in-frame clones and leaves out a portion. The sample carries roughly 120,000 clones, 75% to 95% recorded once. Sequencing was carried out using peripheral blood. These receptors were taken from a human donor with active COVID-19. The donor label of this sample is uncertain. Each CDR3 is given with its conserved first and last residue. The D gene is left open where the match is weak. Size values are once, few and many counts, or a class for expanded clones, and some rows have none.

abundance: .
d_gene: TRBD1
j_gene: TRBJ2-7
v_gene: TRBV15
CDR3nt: TGTGCCACCAGCAGAGAGGGAGGACAGGGGTCCTACGAGCAGTACTTC
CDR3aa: CATSREGGQGSYEQYF

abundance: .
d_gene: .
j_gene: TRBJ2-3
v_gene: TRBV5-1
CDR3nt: TGCGCCAGCAGCCTGCAGGACTCCCGGGAAGATACGCAGTATTTT
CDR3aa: CASSLQDSREDTQYF

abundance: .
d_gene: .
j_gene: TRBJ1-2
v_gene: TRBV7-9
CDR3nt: TGTGCCAGCAGCTTAGGACATCAGGGCTACACCTTC
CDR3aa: CASSLGHQGYTF

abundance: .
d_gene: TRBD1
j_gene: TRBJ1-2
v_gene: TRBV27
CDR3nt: TGTGCCAGCAGTAAAAATGACAGGGGGCCGTGGTCTCGGGGCTACACCTTC
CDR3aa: CASSKNDRGPWSRGYTF

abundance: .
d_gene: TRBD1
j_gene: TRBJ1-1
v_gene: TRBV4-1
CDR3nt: TGCGCCAGCAGCACGACCACAGGGGACACTGAAGCTTTCTTT
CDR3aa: CASSTTTGDTEAFF

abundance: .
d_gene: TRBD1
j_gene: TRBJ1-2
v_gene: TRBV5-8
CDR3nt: TGTGCCAGCAAGATATTGACAGGGACACTCTATGGCTACACCTTC
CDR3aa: CASKILTGTLYGYTF

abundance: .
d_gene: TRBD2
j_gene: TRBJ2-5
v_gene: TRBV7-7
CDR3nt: TGTGCCAGCAGCTTAGCCGGGGGGGCAGAGACCCAGTACTTC
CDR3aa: CASSLAGGAETQYF

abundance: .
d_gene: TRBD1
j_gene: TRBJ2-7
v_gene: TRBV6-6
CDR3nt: TGTGCCAGCAGTGCCGGGACAGGGGGTCAAAACGAGCAGTACTTC
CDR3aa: CASSAGTGGQNEQYF

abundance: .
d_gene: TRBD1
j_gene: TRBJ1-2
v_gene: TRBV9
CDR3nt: TGTGCCAGCAGCGTAGAACAGGGGATGATGTATGGCTACACCTTC
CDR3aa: CASSVEQGMMYGYTF

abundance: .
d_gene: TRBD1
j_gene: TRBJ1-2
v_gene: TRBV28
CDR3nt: TGTGCCAGCAGTTTATCCGTCGACAGGGGGACATACCGCTCCGCCCAGTATGGCTACACCTTC
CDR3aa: CASSLSVDRGTYRSAQYGYTF

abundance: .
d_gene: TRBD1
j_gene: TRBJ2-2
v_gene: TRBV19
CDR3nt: TGTGCCAGTAGTATAGATCACAGGGGGACCGGGGAGCTGTTTTTT
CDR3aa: CASSIDHRGTGELFF

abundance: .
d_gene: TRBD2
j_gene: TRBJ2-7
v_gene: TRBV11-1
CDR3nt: TGTGCCAGCAGCTTTGCGGGGGGCTCCTACGAGCAGTACTTC
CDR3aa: CASSFAGGSYEQYF

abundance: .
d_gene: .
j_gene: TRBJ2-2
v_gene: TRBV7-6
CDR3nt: TGTGCCAGCAGCTTAGATTCCCTAACAGGGACCGGGGAGCTGTTTTTT
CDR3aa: CASSLDSLTGTGELFF

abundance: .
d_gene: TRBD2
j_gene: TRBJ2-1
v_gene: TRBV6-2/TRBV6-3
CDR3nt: TGTGCCAGCAGTTACACCGGGACTAGCGGCTACAATGAGCAGTTCTTC
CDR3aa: CASSYTGTSGYNEQFF

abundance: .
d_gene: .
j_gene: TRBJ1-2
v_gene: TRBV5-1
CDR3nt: TGCGCCAGCAGCCTCCTTGGCAGGGCGGACTATGGCTACACCTTC
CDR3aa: CASSLLGRADYGYTF

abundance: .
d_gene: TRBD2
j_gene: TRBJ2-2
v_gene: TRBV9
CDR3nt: TGTGCCAGCAGCGTAACAGCGGGGGGGCCCTCGGGTAGGGAGCTGTTTTTT
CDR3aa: CASSVTAGGPSGRELFF

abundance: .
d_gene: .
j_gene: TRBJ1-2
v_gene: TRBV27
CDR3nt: TGTGCCAGCAGTTTATCGGGGGCACGCTATGGCTACACCTTC
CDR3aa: CASSLSGARYGYTF

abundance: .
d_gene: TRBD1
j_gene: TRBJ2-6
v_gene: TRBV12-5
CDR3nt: TGTGCTAGTGGTTTGGAAGGACAGGGCTCTGGGGCCAACGTCCTGACTTTC
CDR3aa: CASGLEGQGSGANVLTF

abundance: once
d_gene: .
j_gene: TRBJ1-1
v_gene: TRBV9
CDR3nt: TGTGCCAGCAGCGATGGAGCAGGGCCAGACGGTACTGAAGCTTTCTTT
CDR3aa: CASSDGAGPDGTEAFF

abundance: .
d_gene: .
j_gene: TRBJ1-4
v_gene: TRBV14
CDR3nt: TGTGCCAGCAGCCCCGGAGGTGTGGGTGAAAAACTGTTTTTT
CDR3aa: CASSPGGVGEKLFF

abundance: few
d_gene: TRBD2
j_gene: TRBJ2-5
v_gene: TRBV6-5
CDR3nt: TGTGCCAGCAGTAGCGGGGGGCCCAAAGAGACCCAGTACTTC
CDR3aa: CASSSGGPKETQYF

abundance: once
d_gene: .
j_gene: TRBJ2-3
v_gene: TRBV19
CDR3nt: TGTGCCAGTAGTATTCAGGATAGCACAGATACGCAGTATTTT
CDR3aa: CASSIQDSTDTQYF

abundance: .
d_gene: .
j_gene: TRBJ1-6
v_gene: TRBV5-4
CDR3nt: TGTGCCAGCAGCGCGGACTCCAGCTCCTATAATTCACCCCTCCACTTT
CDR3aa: CASSADSSSYNSPLHF

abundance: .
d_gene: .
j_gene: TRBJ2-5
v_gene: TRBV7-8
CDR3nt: TGTGCCAGCAGCATAAGAACAGGGGGGGGAGAGACCCAGTACTTC
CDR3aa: CASSIRTGGGETQYF

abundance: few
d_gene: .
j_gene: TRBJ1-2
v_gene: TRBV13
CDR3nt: TGTGCCAGCAGCTCGGGGGAAGGGGATGGCTATGGCTACACCTTC
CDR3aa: CASSSGEGDGYGYTF

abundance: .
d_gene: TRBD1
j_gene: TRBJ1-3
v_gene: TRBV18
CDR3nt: TGTGCCAGCTCAACGGACAGGGCCAGAGGAAACACCATATATTTT
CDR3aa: CASSTDRARGNTIYF

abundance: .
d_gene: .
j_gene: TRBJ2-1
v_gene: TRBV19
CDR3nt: TGTGCCAGTCAAAACCGGGGCAGGGGTTCCGAGCAGTTCTTC
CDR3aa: CASQNRGRGSEQFF

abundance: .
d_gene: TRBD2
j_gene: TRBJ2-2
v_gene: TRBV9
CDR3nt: TGTGCCAGCAGCACGGGACTAGGGAACACCGGGGAGCTGTTTTTT
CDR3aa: CASSTGLGNTGELFF

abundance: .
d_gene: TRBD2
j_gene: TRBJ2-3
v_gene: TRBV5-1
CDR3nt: TGCGCCAGCAGCTTGACTAGCGGGGGTCGAGGAGATACGCAGTATTTT
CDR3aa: CASSLTSGGRGDTQYF

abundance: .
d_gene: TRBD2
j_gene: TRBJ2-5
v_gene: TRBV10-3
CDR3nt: TGTGCCATCAGTGAGTCCCCGGGGGGCCAAGAGACCCAGTACTTC
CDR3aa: CAISESPGGQETQYF

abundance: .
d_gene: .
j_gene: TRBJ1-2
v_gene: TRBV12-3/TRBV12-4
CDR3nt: TGTGCCAGCAGCAAAACAGGGTATGGCTACACCTTC
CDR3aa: CASSKTGYGYTF

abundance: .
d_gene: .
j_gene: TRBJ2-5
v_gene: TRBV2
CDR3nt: TGTGCCAGCAGAGGGGGGGGGACCCAGTACTTC
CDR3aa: CASRGGGTQYF

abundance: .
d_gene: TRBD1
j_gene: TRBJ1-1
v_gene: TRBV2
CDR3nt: TGTGCCAGCACAGGGACAGGGGGCCTTCTGAACACTGAAGCTTTCTTT
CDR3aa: CASTGTGGLLNTEAFF

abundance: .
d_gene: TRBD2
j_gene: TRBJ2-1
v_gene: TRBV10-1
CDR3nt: TGCGCCAGCAGTGAGATTAGCGGGGGAAACAATGAGCAGTTCTTC
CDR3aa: CASSEISGGNNEQFF

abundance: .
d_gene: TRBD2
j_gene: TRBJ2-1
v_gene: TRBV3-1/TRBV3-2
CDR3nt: TGTGCCAGCGCCACAAAGTGGGGGGGGGTCTACAATGAGCAGTTCTTC
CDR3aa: CASATKWGGVYNEQFF

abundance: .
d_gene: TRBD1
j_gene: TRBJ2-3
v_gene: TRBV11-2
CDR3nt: TGTGCCAGCAGCTTAGGAGGGGGCGTAGATACGCAGTATTTT
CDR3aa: CASSLGGGVDTQYF

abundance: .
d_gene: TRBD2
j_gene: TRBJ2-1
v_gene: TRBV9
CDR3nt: TGTGCCAGCAGCGTAGTGGCTAGCGGGGGCCTATACAATGAGCAGTTCTTC
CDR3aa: CASSVVASGGLYNEQFF

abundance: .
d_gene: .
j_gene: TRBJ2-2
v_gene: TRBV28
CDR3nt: TGTGCCAGCAGTTTTCAGTCCGGGGAGCTGTTTTTT
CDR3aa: CASSFQSGELFF

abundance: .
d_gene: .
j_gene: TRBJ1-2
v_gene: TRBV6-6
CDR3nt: TGTGCCAGCAGTTACGAGGGGGAAGCCTATGGCTACACCTTC
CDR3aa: CASSYEGEAYGYTF

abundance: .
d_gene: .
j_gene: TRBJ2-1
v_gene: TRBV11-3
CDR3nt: TGTGCCAGCAGCTATACAGGCTCATCCTACAATGAGCAGTTCTTC
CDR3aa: CASSYTGSSYNEQFF

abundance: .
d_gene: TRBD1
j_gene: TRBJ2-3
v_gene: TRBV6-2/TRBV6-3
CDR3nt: TGTGCCAGCAGCTATTCCGGGACAGGACTAATCACAGATACGCAGTATTTT
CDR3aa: CASSYSGTGLITDTQYF

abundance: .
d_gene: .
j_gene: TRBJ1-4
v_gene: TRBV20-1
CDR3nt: TGCAGTGCTAGTATCCGGCAGGTTAATGAAAAACTGTTTTTT
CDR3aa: CSASIRQVNEKLFF

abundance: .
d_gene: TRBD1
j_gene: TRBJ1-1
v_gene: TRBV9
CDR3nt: TGTGCCAGCAGCAAAGAAAGTACAGGGGGGTACGGTGGCGAAGCTTTCTTT
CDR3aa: CASSKESTGGYGGEAFF

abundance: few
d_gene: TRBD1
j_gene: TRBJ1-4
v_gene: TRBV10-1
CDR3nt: TGCGCCAGCAGACACATCGGGACAGGGCCCTCTCGGGGGGGTGAAAAACTGTTTTTT
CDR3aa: CASRHIGTGPSRGGEKLFF

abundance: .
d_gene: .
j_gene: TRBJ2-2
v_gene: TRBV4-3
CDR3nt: TGCGCCAGCAGCCAGGAACAGGGTATCGCCGGGGAGCTGTTTTTT
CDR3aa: CASSQEQGIAGELFF

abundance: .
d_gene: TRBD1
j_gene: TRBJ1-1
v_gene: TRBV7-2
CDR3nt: TGTGCCAGCACCCCGGTCGAGGGACAGGGGCCGGGTAGGGCTTTCTTT
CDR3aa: CASTPVEGQGPGRAFF

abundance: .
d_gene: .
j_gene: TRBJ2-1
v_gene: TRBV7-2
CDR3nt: TGTGCCAGCAGCCCCGAGGTGATCAATGAGCAGTTCTTC
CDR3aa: CASSPEVINEQFF

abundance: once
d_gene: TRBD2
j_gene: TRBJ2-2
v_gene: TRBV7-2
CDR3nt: TGTGCCAGCAGCTTAAGGACTAGCGGGGGAGCCGGGGAGCTGTTTTTT
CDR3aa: CASSLRTSGGAGELFF

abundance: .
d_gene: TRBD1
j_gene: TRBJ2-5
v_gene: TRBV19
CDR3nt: TGTGCCAGTAGCCCCCGGACAGGGTGGCAAGAGACCCAGTACTTC
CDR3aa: CASSPRTGWQETQYF

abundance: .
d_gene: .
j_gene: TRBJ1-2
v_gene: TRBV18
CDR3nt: TGTGCCAGCTCACCAGAGACCCACGGGGACTATGGCTACACCTTC
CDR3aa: CASSPETHGDYGYTF

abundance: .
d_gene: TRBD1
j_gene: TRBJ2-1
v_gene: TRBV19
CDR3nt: TGTGCCAGTAGTATAGGAAAGGACAGGGCATACAATGAGCAGTTCTTC
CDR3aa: CASSIGKDRAYNEQFF

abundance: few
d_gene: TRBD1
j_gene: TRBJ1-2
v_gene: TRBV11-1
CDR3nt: TGTGCCAGCAGCTTCGGGACAGGCTATGGCTACACCTTC
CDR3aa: CASSFGTGYGYTF